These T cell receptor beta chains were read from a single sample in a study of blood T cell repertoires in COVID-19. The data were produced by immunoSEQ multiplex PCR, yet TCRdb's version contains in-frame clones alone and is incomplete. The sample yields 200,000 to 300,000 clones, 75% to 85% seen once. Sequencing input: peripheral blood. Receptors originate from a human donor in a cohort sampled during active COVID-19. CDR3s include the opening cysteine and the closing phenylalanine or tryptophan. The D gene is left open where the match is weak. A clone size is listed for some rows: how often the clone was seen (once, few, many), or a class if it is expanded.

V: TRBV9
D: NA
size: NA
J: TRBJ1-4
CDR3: CASSVSSGVGEKLFF
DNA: TGTGCCAGCAGCGTTAGTTCAGGGGTAGGCGAAAAACTGTTTTTT

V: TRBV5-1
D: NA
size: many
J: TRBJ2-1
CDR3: CASSLVGSSSYNEQFF
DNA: TGCGCCAGCAGCTTGGTGGGCTCCAGCTCCTACAATGAGCAGTTCTTC

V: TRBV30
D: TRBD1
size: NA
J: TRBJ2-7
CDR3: CAWSKGGLSYEQYF
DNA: TGTGCCTGGAGTAAAGGGGGCCTCTCCTACGAGCAGTACTTC

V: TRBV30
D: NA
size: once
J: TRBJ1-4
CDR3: CAWSVLRGWGNEKLFF
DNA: TGTGCCTGGAGTGTACTACGGGGTTGGGGAAATGAAAAACTGTTTTTT

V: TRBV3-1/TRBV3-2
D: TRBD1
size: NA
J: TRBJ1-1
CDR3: CASSQGGTGGRVTEAFF
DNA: TGTGCCAGCAGCCAAGGTGGGACAGGGGGCAGAGTCACTGAAGCTTTCTTT

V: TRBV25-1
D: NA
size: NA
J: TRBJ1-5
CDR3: CASSESGFGNQPQHF
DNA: TGTGCCAGCAGTGAATCCGGGTTTGGAAATCAGCCCCAGCATTTT

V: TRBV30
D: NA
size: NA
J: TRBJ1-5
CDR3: CAWSVQDTQPQHF
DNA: TGTGCCTGGAGTGTACAGGACACTCAGCCCCAGCATTTT

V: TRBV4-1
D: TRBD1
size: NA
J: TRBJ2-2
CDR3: CASSQGQANTGELFF
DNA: TGCGCCAGCAGCCAGGGACAGGCGAACACCGGGGAGCTGTTTTTT

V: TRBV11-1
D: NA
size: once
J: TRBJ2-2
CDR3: CASSLASPRITGELFF
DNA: TGTGCCAGCAGCTTAGCGTCTCCGCGGATTACCGGGGAGCTGTTTTTT

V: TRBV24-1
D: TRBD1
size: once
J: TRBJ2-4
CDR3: CATSDAYGTAENIQYF
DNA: TGTGCCACCAGTGACGCCTACGGGACAGCTGAAAACATTCAGTACTTC

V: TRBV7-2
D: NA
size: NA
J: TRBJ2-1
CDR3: CASSPGELYNEQFF
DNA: TGTGCCAGCAGCCCGGGGGAACTTTACAATGAGCAGTTCTTC

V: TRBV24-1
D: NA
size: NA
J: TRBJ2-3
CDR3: CATSDTVADTQYF
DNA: TGTGCCACCAGTGATACTGTAGCAGATACGCAGTATTTT

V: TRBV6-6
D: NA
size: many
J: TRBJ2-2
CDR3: CASSQQGGELFF
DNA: TGTGCCAGCAGCCAACAGGGCGGGGAGCTGTTTTTT

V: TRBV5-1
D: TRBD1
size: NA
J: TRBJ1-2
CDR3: CASSLDRGEEDGYTF
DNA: TGCGCCAGCAGCTTAGACAGGGGGGAAGAGGATGGCTACACCTTC

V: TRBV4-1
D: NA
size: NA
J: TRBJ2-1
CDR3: CASSQAGHSNNEQFF
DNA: TGCGCCAGCAGCCAAGCGGGACACTCTAACAATGAGCAGTTCTTC

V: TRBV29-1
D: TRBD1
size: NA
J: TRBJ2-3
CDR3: CSVERGSSGGQQYF
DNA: TGCAGCGTCGAAAGGGGCTCTTCAGGGGGCCAGCAGTATTTT

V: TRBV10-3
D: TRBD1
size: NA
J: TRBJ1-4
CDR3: CATTLGPGQGPSYNEKLFF
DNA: TGTGCCACCACACTTGGTCCGGGACAGGGTCCGTCCTATAATGAAAAACTGTTTTTT

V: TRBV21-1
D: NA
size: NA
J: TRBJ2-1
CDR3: CASSIARGGKREGIDEQFF
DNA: TGTGCCAGCAGCATCGCGAGGGGGGGCAAGCGGGAGGGAATCGATGAGCAGTTCTTC

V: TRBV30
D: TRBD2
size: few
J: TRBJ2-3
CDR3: CAWSLAGGADTQYF
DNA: TGTGCCTGGAGTCTGGCGGGGGGGGCAGATACGCAGTATTTT

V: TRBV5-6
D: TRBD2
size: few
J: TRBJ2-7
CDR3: CASSRGGSYEQYF
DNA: TGTGCCAGCAGCCGCGGGGGCTCCTACGAGCAGTACTTC

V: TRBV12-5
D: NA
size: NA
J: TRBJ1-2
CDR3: CASGLNTASNYGYTF
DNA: TGTGCTAGTGGTTTGAATACAGCTTCTAACTATGGCTACACCTTC

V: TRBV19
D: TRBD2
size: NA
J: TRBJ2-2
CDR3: CASNSGLASGELFF
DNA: TGTGCCAGTAACTCGGGACTAGCGTCCGGGGAGCTGTTTTTT

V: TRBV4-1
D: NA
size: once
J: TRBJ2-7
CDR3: CASSQEAGNYEQYF
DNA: TGCGCCAGCAGCCAAGAGGCAGGAAACTACGAGCAGTACTTC

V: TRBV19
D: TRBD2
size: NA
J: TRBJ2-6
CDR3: CASSMGGTSGGPSGANVLTF
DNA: TGTGCCAGTAGTATGGGGGGGACTAGCGGGGGCCCCTCTGGGGCCAACGTCCTGACTTTC

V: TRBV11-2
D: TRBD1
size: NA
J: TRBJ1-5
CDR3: CASSVQGDSHQPQHF
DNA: TGTGCCAGCAGCGTGCAAGGGGACAGCCATCAGCCCCAGCATTTT

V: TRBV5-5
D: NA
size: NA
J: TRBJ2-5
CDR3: CASSFTGFEETQYF
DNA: TGTGCCAGCAGCTTCACAGGGTTTGAAGAGACCCAGTACTTC

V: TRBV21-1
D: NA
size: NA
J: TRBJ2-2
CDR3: CASSKDWIAGARGTGELFF
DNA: TGTGCCAGCAGCAAAGATTGGATAGCGGGGGCGAGGGGCACCGGGGAGCTGTTTTTT

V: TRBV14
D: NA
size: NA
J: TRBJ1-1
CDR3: CASSQGLGGTEAFF
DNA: TGTGCCAGCAGCCAAGGTCTAGGGGGAACTGAAGCTTTCTTT

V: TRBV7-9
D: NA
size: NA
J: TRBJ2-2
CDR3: CASSLESYTYTGELFF
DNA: TGTGCCAGCAGCTTAGAGTCTTACACCTACACCGGGGAGCTGTTTTTT

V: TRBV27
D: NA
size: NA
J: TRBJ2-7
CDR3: CASSLGGFEYF
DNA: TGTGCCAGCAGTCTGGGAGGATTTGAGTACTTC

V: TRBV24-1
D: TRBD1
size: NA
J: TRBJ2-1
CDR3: CATSGTGVYNEQFF
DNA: TGTGCCACCAGTGGGACAGGAGTCTACAATGAGCAGTTCTTC

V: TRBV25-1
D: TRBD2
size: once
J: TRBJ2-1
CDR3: CASSDSWTSGSWNEQFF
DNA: TGTGCCAGCAGTGATTCTTGGACTAGCGGGAGTTGGAATGAGCAGTTCTTC

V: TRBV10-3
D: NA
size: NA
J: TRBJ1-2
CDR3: CAISDPGKDYGYTF
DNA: TGTGCCATCAGTGACCCCGGGAAAGACTATGGCTACACCTTC

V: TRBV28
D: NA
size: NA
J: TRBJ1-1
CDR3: CASSSRRRAMNTEAFF
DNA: TGTGCCAGCAGTTCCCGACGGCGGGCCATGAACACTGAAGCTTTCTTT

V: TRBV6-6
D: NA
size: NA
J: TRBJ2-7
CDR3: CASSYKGKGSYEQYF
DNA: TGTGCCAGCAGTTATAAGGGGAAAGGATCCTACGAGCAGTACTTC

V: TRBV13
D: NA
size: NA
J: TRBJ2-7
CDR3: CASSLSQADYEQYF
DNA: TGTGCCAGCAGCTTAAGCCAGGCAGACTACGAGCAGTACTTC

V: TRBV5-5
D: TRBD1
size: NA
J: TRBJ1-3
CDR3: CASSFGTVSGNTIYF
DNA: TGTGCCAGCAGCTTTGGGACAGTTTCTGGAAACACCATATATTTT

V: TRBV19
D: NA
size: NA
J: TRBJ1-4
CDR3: CASSHSQGLRLPTNEKLFF
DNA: TGTGCCAGTAGTCACTCCCAGGGGCTTCGGCTCCCAACTAATGAAAAACTGTTTTTT

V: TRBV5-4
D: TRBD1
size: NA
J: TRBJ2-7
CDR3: CASSIRQGTGEQYF
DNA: TGTGCCAGCAGCATCCGACAGGGGACAGGCGAGCAGTACTTC

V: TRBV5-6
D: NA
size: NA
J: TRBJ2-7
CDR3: CASSLVQGYEQYF
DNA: TGTGCCAGCAGCTTGGTGCAGGGCTACGAGCAGTACTTC

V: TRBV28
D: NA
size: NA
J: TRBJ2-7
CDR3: CASTPRRFPLSYEQYF
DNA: TGTGCCAGCACCCCCCGGCGGTTCCCTCTCTCCTACGAGCAGTACTTC

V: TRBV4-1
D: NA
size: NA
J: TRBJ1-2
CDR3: CASSQNVGGNYGYTF
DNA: TGCGCCAGCAGCCAAAACGTGGGGGGAAACTATGGCTACACCTTC

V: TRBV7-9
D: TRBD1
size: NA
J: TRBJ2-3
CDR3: CASSMGQGEAYF
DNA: TGTGCCAGCAGTATGGGACAGGGGGAAGCGTATTTT

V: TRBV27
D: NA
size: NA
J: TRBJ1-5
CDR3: CASSSRDFPQPQHF
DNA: TGTGCCAGCAGTTCTCGGGATTTCCCACAGCCCCAGCATTTT

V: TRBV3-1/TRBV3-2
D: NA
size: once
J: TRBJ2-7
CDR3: CASSQVSGAASEQYF
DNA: TGTGCCAGCAGCCAAGTTTCAGGGGCCGCTTCCGAGCAGTACTTC

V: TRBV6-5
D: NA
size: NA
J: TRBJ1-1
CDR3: CASSLGQSENTEAFF
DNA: TGTGCCAGCAGCTTGGGGCAGTCGGAGAACACTGAAGCTTTCTTT

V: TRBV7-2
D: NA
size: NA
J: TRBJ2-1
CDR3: CASSLDASSYNEQFF
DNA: TGTGCCAGCAGCTTAGACGCGAGCTCCTACAATGAGCAGTTCTTC

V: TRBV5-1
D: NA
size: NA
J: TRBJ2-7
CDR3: CASSADSSEQYF
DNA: TGCGCCAGCAGCGCCGACAGTTCCGAGCAGTACTTC

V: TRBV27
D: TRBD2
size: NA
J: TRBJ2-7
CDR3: CASRAAGGSYYEQYF
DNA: TGTGCCAGCAGGGCAGCGGGAGGTTCCTACTACGAGCAGTACTTC

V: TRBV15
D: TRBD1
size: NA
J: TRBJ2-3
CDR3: CATSRDPGQDAYF
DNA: TGTGCCACCAGCAGAGATCCGGGACAGGACGCGTATTTT

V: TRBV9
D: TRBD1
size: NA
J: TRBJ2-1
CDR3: CASSVGQGNNEQFF
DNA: TGTGCCAGCAGCGTCGGACAGGGAAACAATGAGCAGTTCTTC

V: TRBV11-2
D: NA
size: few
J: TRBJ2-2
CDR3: CASSGSGTNTGELFF
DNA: TGTGCCAGCAGTGGTTCGGGGACGAACACCGGGGAGCTGTTTTTT

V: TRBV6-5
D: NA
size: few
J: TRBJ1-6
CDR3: CASNNPSYNSPLHF
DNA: TGTGCCAGCAACAATCCATCATACAATTCACCCCTCCACTTT

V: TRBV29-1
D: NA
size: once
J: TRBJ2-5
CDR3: CSVGTGTDETQYF
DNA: TGCAGCGTAGGTACCGGGACTGATGAGACCCAGTACTTC

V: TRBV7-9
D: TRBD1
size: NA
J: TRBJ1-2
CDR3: CASSFGGGTGSFGYTF
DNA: TGTGCCAGCAGCTTTGGGGGCGGGACAGGATCGTTCGGCTACACCTTC

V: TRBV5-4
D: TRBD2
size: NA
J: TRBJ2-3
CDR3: CASSSLVAGIPDTQYF
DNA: TGTGCCAGCAGCTCCCTTGTAGCGGGAATCCCAGATACGCAGTATTTT

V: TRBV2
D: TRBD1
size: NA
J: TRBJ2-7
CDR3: CASTRGQPYEQYF
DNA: TGTGCCAGCACCAGGGGACAGCCCTACGAGCAGTACTTC

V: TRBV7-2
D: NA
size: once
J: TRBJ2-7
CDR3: CASSFWGSEDEQYF
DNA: TGTGCCAGCAGCTTTTGGGGATCGGAGGACGAGCAGTACTTC